This entry concerns a single T cell receptor (beta chain). This entry belongs to a study of T cell repertoires in ileal Crohn's disease. Using immunoSEQ multiplex PCR, the repertoire was profiled, and TCRdb retains in-frame clones only, with some absent. The top ten clones hold 15% to 20% of a sample with more than 25,000 clones, just under 80% of them seen once. Sequenced material: ileal tissue. This clonotype was obtained from an adult with Crohn's disease.

The CDR3 loop reads CAWTGGYEQYF. The CDR3 nucleotides are TGTGCCTGGACAGGGGGCTACGAGCAGTACTTC. This sequence joins TRBV30 and TRBJ2-7; 7 bases fit TRBD1. The CDR3 extends over 11 amino acids. V shed 4 bases, J shed 3 bases, and the junction held 0 bases outside the gene matches. Germline-derived CDR1 and CDR2 are GTSNPN and SVGIG (reference sequence).